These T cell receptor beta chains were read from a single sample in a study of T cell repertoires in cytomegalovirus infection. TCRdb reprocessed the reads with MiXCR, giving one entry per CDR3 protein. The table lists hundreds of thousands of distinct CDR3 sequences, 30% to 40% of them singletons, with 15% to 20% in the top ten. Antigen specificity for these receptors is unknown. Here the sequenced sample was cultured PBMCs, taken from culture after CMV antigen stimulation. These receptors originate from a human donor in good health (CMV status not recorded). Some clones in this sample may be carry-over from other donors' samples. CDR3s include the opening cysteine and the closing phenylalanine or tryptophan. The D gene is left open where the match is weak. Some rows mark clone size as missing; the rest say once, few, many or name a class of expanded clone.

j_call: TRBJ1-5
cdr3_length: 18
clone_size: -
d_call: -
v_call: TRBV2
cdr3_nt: TGTGCCAGCAGTGAGGAGGCAGGCTGGCCTACTGTTAATCAGCCCCAGCATTTT
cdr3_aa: CASSEEAGWPTVNQPQHF

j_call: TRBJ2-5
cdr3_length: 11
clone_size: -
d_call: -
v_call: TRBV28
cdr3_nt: TGTGCCAGTGGCCCGCGCGGGACCCAGTACTTC
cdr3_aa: CASGPRGTQYF

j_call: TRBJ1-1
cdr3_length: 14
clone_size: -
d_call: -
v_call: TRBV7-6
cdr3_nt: TGTGCCAGCAGCCAGCCAAGGGGTTTCGCTGAAGCTTTCTTT
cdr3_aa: CASSQPRGFAEAFF

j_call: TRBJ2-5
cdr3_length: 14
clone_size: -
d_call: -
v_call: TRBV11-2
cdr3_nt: TGTGCCAGCAGCTTAAGGGCCTTGAGAGAGACCCAGTACTTC
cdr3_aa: CASSLRALRETQYF

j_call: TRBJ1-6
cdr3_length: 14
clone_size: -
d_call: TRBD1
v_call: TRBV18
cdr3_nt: TGTGCCAGCTCACTCGACAGGGTTAATTCACCCCTCCACTTT
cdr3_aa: CASSLDRVNSPLHF

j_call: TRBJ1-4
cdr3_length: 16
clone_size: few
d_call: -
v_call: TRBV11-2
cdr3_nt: TGTGCCAGCAGCTTAGACCTTGGGGGTGAAGGTGGAAAACTGTTTTTT
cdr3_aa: CASSLDLGGEGGKLFF

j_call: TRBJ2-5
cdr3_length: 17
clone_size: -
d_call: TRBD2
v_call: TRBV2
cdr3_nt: TGTGCCAGCAATGTTCAGGGAAGCGGGGGGCTTGGAGAGACCCAGTACTTC
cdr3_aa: CASNVQGSGGLGETQYF

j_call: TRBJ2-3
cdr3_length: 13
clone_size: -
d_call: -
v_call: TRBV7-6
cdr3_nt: TGTGCCAGCAGCTTAGCGCAGGGGGGGACGCAGTATTTT
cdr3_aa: CASSLAQGGTQYF

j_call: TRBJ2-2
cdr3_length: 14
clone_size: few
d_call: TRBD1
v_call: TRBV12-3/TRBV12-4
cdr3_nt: TGTGCCAGCGCCGGGACAGGGAAAACCGGGGAGCTGTTTTTT
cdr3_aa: CASAGTGKTGELFF

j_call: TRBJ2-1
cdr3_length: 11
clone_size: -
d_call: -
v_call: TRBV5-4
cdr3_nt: TGTGCCAGCAGCATGGGCAATGAGCAGTTCTTC
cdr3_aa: CASSMGNEQFF

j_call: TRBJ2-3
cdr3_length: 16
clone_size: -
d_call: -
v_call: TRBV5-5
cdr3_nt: TGTGCCAGCAGCTTTGGTTGGGGTAGCGAAACAGATACGCAGTATTTT
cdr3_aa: CASSFGWGSETDTQYF

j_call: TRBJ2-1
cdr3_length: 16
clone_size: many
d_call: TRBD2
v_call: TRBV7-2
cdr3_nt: TGTGCCAGCAGCTTAGCCAGGCTGGGGGGGGTGGGTGAGCAGTTCTTC
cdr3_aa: CASSLARLGGVGEQFF

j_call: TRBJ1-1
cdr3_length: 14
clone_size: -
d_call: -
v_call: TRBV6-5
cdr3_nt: TGTGCCAGCAGTTACACCGGGACGCCGGAGAGGGCTTTCTTT
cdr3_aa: CASSYTGTPERAFF

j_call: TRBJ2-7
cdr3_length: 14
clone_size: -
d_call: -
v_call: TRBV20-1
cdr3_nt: TGCAGTGCTACGGACCGGGGTGACTCCTACGAGCAGTACTTC
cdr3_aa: CSATDRGDSYEQYF

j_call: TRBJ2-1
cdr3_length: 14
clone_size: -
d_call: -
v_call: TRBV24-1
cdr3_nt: TGTGCCACCAGTGATTCCTCGTTGAACAGTGAGCAGTTCTTC
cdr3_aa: CATSDSSLNSEQFF

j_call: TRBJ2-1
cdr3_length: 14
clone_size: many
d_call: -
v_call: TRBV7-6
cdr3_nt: TGTGCCAGCAGCTTGGCACACCAATACAATGAGCAGTTCTTC
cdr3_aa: CASSLAHQYNEQFF

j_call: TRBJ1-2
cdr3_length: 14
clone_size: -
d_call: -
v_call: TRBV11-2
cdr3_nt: TGTGCCAGCAGCTTAGTACCCAGGCGCGATGGCTACACCTTC
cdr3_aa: CASSLVPRRDGYTF

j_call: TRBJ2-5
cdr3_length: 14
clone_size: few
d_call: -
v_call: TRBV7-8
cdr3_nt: TGTGCCAGCAGCTTAGCGCAACGTCTGGAGACCCAGTACTTC
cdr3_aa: CASSLAQRLETQYF

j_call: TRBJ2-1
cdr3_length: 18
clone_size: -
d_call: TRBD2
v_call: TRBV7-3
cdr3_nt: TGTGCCAGCGGACCGGGACTAGCGGGAGACCGGTCCTACAATGAGCAGTTCTTC
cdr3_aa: CASGPGLAGDRSYNEQFF

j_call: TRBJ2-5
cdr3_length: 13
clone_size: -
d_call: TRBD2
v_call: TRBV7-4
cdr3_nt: TGTGCCAGCAGCCCCCGGACTAGCGGTGGCCAGTACTTC
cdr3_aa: CASSPRTSGGQYF

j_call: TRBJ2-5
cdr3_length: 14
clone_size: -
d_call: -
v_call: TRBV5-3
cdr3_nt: TGTGCCAGCAGCTTTAAGGCTATACAAGAGACCCAGTACTTC
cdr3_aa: CASSFKAIQETQYF

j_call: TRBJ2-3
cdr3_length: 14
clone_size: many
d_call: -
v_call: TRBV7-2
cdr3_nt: TGTGCCAGCAGCTGGTCGGGTAGCACAGATACGCAGTATTTT
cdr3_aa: CASSWSGSTDTQYF

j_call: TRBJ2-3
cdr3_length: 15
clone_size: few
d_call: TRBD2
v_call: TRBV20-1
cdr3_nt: TGCAGTGCAGACCACCGGGGGGGAGGCAGGGATACGCAGTATTTT
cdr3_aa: CSADHRGGGRDTQYF

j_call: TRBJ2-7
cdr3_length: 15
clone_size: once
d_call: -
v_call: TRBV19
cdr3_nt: TGTGCCAGTAGCGAACTTCCTCAGGGGAGGAACGAGCAGTACTTC
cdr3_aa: CASSELPQGRNEQYF

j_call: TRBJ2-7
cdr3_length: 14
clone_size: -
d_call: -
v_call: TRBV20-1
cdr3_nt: TGCAGTGCTAGAGATTTACCGAGCTCCTACGAGCAGTACTTC
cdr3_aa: CSARDLPSSYEQYF

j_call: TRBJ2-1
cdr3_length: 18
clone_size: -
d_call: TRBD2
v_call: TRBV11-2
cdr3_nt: TGTGCCAGCAGCTCCCCGGGAGGTAGCGGGAGTTCTTACAATGAGCAGTTCTTC
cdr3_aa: CASSSPGGSGSSYNEQFF

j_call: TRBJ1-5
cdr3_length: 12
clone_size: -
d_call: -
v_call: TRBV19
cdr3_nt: TGTGCCAGTAGTGGGCCCGAGGGGCCCCAGCATTTT
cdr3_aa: CASSGPEGPQHF

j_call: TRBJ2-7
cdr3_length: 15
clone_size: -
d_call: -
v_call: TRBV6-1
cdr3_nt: TGTGCCAGCAGTGGGGGACAATCTGGCCCCTACGAGCAGTACTTC
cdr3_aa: CASSGGQSGPYEQYF

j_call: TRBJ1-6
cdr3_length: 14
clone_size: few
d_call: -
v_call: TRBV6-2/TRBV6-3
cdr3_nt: TGTGCCAGCAATCGAGGCAGTCTCGGGTCACCCCTCCACTTT
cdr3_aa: CASNRGSLGSPLHF

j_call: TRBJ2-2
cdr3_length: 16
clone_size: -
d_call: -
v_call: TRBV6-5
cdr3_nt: TGTGCCAGCAGGCCCTTGCGGGGAATGTCCACCGGGGAGCTGTTTTTT
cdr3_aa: CASRPLRGMSTGELFF

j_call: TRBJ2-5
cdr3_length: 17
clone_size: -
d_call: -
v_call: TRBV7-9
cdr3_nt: TGTGCCAGCAGCCCCCCCCACAGGGCCATAGGGCAAGAGACCCAGTACTTC
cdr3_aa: CASSPPHRAIGQETQYF

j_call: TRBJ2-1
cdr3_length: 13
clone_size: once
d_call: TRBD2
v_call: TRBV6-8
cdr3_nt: TGTGCCAGCAGGCGGACTAGAGACAATGAGCAGTTCTTC
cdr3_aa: CASRRTRDNEQFF

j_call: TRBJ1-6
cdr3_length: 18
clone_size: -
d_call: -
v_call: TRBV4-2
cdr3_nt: TGTGCCAGCAGCCGGCTGGTGCGCCGGCAAGATTATAATTCACCCCTCCACTTT
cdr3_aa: CASSRLVRRQDYNSPLHF

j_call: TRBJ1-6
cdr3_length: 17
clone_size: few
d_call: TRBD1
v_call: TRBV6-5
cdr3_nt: TGTGCCAGCAGCGCTGGGACAGCAAAACCATATAATTCACCCCTCCACTTT
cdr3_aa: CASSAGTAKPYNSPLHF

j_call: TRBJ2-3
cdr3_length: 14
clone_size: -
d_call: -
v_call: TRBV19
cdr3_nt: TGTGCCAGTAGTATAGGCCCCAGGTCGGATACGCAGTATTTT
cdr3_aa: CASSIGPRSDTQYF

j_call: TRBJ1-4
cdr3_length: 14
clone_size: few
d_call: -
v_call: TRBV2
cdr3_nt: TGTGCCAGCAATCCCGGGACGGGGACTGAAAAACTGTTTTTT
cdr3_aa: CASNPGTGTEKLFF

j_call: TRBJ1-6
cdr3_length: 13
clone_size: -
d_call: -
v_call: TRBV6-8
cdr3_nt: TGTGCCAGCAGTTTCGGTTTGCTTTCACCCCTCCACTTT
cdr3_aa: CASSFGLLSPLHF

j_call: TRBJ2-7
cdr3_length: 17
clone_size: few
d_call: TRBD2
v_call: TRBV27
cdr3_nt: TGTGCCAGCAGCGGATGGACTAGCGGGAAACCCGGCCACGAGCAGTACTTC
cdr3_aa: CASSGWTSGKPGHEQYF

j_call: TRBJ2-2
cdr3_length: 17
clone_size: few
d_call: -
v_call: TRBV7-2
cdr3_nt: TGTGCCAGCAGCTTCGCTGAAGCGACCGTGAACACCGGGGAGCTGTTTTTT
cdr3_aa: CASSFAEATVNTGELFF

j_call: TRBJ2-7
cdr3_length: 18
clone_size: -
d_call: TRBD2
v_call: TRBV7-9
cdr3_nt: TGTGCCAGCAGCTTCTTGGTGGGCAGGACTAGCAGGGCCGACGAGCAGTACTTC
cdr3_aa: CASSFLVGRTSRADEQYF

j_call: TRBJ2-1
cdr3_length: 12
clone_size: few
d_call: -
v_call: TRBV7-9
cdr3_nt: TGTGCCAGCAGCACCCAGGGCAATGAGCAGTTCTTC
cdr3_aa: CASSTQGNEQFF

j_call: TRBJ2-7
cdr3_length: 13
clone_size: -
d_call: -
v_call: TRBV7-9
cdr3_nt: TGTGCCAGCGGGGGTATCCCATTCTACGATCAGTACTTC
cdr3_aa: CASGGIPFYDQYF